Listed below are T cell receptor beta chains from one sample, sequenced in a study of blood T cell repertoires in COVID-19. Clones were sequenced by immunoSEQ multiplex PCR, and TCRdb holds only the in-frame ones, with some missing. Among 200,000 to 300,000 clones listed, around 88% were seen once. The sequenced sample consisted of peripheral blood. Every receptor here comes from a man of 80 years or more with acute or convalescent COVID-19. CDR3s include the opening cysteine and the closing phenylalanine or tryptophan. Each record gives: D gene, J gene, V gene, clone size, CDR3 protein, CDR3 DNA. A D gene is named only where the DNA matches it firmly. Clone size is shown for a subset of rows, as once, few, many or a class of expanded clone.

d_gene: TRBD1; j_gene: TRBJ1-1; v_gene: TRBV19; abundance: -; CDR3aa: CASSMGRTGTEAFF; CDR3nt: TGTGCCAGTAGTATGGGGAGGACAGGCACTGAAGCTTTCTTT
d_gene: TRBD2; j_gene: TRBJ2-2; v_gene: TRBV27; abundance: -; CDR3aa: CASSLSGGDGELFF; CDR3nt: TGTGCCAGCAGTTTAAGCGGGGGTGACGGGGAGCTGTTTTTT
d_gene: TRBD1; j_gene: TRBJ1-2; v_gene: TRBV19; abundance: -; CDR3aa: CASSRPGTGLGYGYTF; CDR3nt: TGTGCCAGTAGTCGTCCCGGGACAGGTTTGGGCTATGGCTACACCTTC
d_gene: -; j_gene: TRBJ1-3; v_gene: TRBV3-1/TRBV3-2; abundance: -; CDR3aa: CASSFGPSGYTIYF; CDR3nt: TGTGCCAGCAGCTTCGGCCCAAGCGGATACACCATATATTTT
d_gene: TRBD1; j_gene: TRBJ1-1; v_gene: TRBV7-8; abundance: once; CDR3aa: CASSLMGDRGYGEAFF; CDR3nt: TGTGCCAGCAGCTTGATGGGGGACAGGGGGTATGGTGAAGCTTTCTTT
d_gene: -; j_gene: TRBJ1-3; v_gene: TRBV7-2; abundance: -; CDR3aa: CASSLGAGGNTIYF; CDR3nt: TGTGCCAGCAGCTTAGGGGCGGGAGGAAACACCATATATTTT
d_gene: -; j_gene: TRBJ2-5; v_gene: TRBV7-3; abundance: -; CDR3aa: CASSLGGLGETQYF; CDR3nt: TGTGCCAGCAGCTTAGGGGGCCTGGGCGAGACCCAGTACTTC
d_gene: -; j_gene: TRBJ1-5; v_gene: TRBV6-5; abundance: -; CDR3aa: CASSYLGGNQPQHF; CDR3nt: TGTGCCAGCAGTTATTTGGGGGGAAATCAGCCCCAGCATTTT
d_gene: TRBD1; j_gene: TRBJ1-4; v_gene: TRBV12-3/TRBV12-4; abundance: -; CDR3aa: CASSFQGGGLFF; CDR3nt: TGTGCCAGCAGTTTTCAGGGGGGAGGACTGTTTTTT
d_gene: TRBD1; j_gene: TRBJ1-1; v_gene: TRBV27; abundance: -; CDR3aa: CASSPDRLNTEAFF; CDR3nt: TGTGCCAGCAGTCCGGACAGGCTGAACACTGAAGCTTTCTTT
d_gene: TRBD2; j_gene: TRBJ2-1; v_gene: TRBV2; abundance: once; CDR3aa: CASSGLRESNEQFF; CDR3nt: TGTGCCAGCAGTGGGTTGCGGGAGTCAAATGAGCAGTTCTTC
d_gene: -; j_gene: TRBJ2-3; v_gene: TRBV9; abundance: -; CDR3aa: CASSVGLAPVDTQYF; CDR3nt: TGTGCCAGCAGCGTAGGCCTAGCCCCTGTGGATACGCAGTATTTT
d_gene: TRBD1; j_gene: TRBJ2-2; v_gene: TRBV18; abundance: -; CDR3aa: CASSSLQGANTGELFF; CDR3nt: TGTGCCAGCTCATCCCTCCAGGGGGCGAACACCGGGGAGCTGTTTTTT
d_gene: -; j_gene: TRBJ2-7; v_gene: TRBV5-1; abundance: -; CDR3aa: CASSLSGYEQYF; CDR3nt: TGCGCCAGCAGCTTGTCAGGCTACGAGCAGTACTTC
d_gene: -; j_gene: TRBJ1-6; v_gene: TRBV7-9; abundance: -; CDR3aa: CASSPGEGQTLHF; CDR3nt: TGTGCCAGCAGTCCCGGGGAGGGACAAACCCTCCACTTT
d_gene: TRBD2; j_gene: TRBJ2-5; v_gene: TRBV7-7; abundance: -; CDR3aa: CASSLRLAGGVTQETQYF; CDR3nt: TGTGCCAGCAGCTTAAGACTAGCGGGGGGGGTAACGCAAGAGACCCAGTACTTC
d_gene: -; j_gene: TRBJ2-7; v_gene: TRBV12-3/TRBV12-4; abundance: -; CDR3aa: CASSLRGEQYF; CDR3nt: TGTGCCAGCAGTTTAAGAGGGGAGCAGTACTTC
d_gene: TRBD1; j_gene: TRBJ2-5; v_gene: TRBV7-2; abundance: -; CDR3aa: CASSRDRAETQYF; CDR3nt: TGTGCCAGCAGTAGGGACAGGGCGGAGACCCAGTACTTC
d_gene: TRBD2; j_gene: TRBJ2-5; v_gene: TRBV3-1/TRBV3-2; abundance: -; CDR3aa: CASSSLPSSGETQYF; CDR3nt: TGTGCCAGCAGCTCACTCCCCTCTAGCGGGGAGACCCAGTACTTC
d_gene: -; j_gene: TRBJ1-2; v_gene: TRBV28; abundance: few; CDR3aa: CASSPQGSGGYGYTF; CDR3nt: TGTGCCAGCAGTCCACAAGGGTCGGGGGGTTATGGCTACACCTTC
d_gene: TRBD1; j_gene: TRBJ1-2; v_gene: TRBV5-1; abundance: -; CDR3aa: CASSLAGTGPNYGYTF; CDR3nt: TGCGCCAGCAGCTTGGCGGGGACAGGGCCTAACTATGGCTACACCTTC
d_gene: -; j_gene: TRBJ2-1; v_gene: TRBV2; abundance: -; CDR3aa: CASSVDSLYNEQFF; CDR3nt: TGTGCCAGCAGTGTCGACAGCCTATACAATGAGCAGTTCTTC
d_gene: -; j_gene: TRBJ1-5; v_gene: TRBV7-2; abundance: -; CDR3aa: CASSLSNQPQHF; CDR3nt: TGTGCCAGCAGCCTTAGCAATCAGCCCCAGCATTTT
d_gene: -; j_gene: TRBJ1-2; v_gene: TRBV19; abundance: -; CDR3aa: CASGERVPGRATNYGYTF; CDR3nt: TGTGCCAGTGGAGAGCGGGTCCCAGGAAGGGCGACTAACTATGGCTACACCTTC
d_gene: TRBD1; j_gene: TRBJ2-3; v_gene: TRBV6-1; abundance: once; CDR3aa: CASSVVRRGRLGTDTQYF; CDR3nt: TGTGCCAGCAGTGTCGTCCGCAGGGGGCGCTTAGGCACAGATACGCAGTATTTT
d_gene: TRBD2; j_gene: TRBJ2-1; v_gene: TRBV6-5; abundance: -; CDR3aa: CASSSSGGYNEQFF; CDR3nt: TGTGCCAGCAGTTCCAGCGGGGGGTACAATGAGCAGTTCTTC
d_gene: -; j_gene: TRBJ2-7; v_gene: TRBV10-3; abundance: -; CDR3aa: CAISESGGVAYEQYF; CDR3nt: TGTGCCATCAGTGAGTCTGGCGGGGTCGCCTACGAGCAGTACTTC
d_gene: TRBD1; j_gene: TRBJ1-1; v_gene: TRBV3-1/TRBV3-2; abundance: once; CDR3aa: CASANRGRNTEAFF; CDR3nt: TGTGCCAGCGCGAACAGGGGCCGGAACACTGAAGCTTTCTTT
d_gene: -; j_gene: TRBJ1-1; v_gene: TRBV14; abundance: -; CDR3aa: CASSQQNTEAFF; CDR3nt: TGTGCCAGCAGCCAACAGAACACTGAAGCTTTCTTT
d_gene: TRBD1; j_gene: TRBJ1-3; v_gene: TRBV7-2; abundance: -; CDR3aa: CASSRQGASVNTIYF; CDR3nt: TGTGCCAGCAGCAGACAGGGGGCGTCGGTAAACACCATATATTTT
d_gene: -; j_gene: TRBJ1-4; v_gene: TRBV18; abundance: -; CDR3aa: CASSPTPNRANEKLFF; CDR3nt: TGTGCCAGCTCACCTACCCCAAACAGGGCTAATGAAAAACTGTTTTTT
d_gene: TRBD2; j_gene: TRBJ2-7; v_gene: TRBV6-6; abundance: -; CDR3aa: CASSFKLAGGGYEQYF; CDR3nt: TGTGCCAGCAGCTTTAAACTAGCGGGAGGGGGGTACGAGCAGTACTTC
d_gene: TRBD1; j_gene: TRBJ1-2; v_gene: TRBV10-3; abundance: -; CDR3aa: CAIRKPGQENYGYTF; CDR3nt: TGTGCCATCAGAAAACCGGGACAGGAGAACTATGGCTACACCTTC
d_gene: TRBD1; j_gene: TRBJ2-7; v_gene: TRBV11-1; abundance: once; CDR3aa: CASSRGQDVYEQYF; CDR3nt: TGTGCCAGCAGCAGAGGACAGGACGTTTACGAGCAGTACTTC
d_gene: TRBD1; j_gene: TRBJ1-1; v_gene: TRBV19; abundance: -; CDR3aa: CASSMTGENTEAFF; CDR3nt: TGTGCCAGTAGTATGACAGGGGAGAACACTGAAGCTTTCTTT
d_gene: TRBD1; j_gene: TRBJ1-2; v_gene: TRBV19; abundance: once; CDR3aa: CASSRTGTGNGYTF; CDR3nt: TGTGCCAGTAGCCGCACCGGGACAGGGAATGGCTACACCTTC
d_gene: -; j_gene: TRBJ2-2; v_gene: TRBV14; abundance: -; CDR3aa: CASSRLSENTGELFF; CDR3nt: TGTGCCAGCAGCCGCCTCAGTGAGAACACCGGGGAGCTGTTTTTT